The clone carrying this T cell receptor beta chain was recorded a few times. Its antigen is as yet unknown. The V end lost 3 bases, the J end lost 5 bases, and 10 bases lay between the germline ends. The CDR3 spans 14 residues. CDR1 and CDR2 from the germline V gene are LNHDA and SQIVND (reference sequence). These data originate in a study of T-cell memory formation after mild COVID-19. About the research overall: There were largely donor-specific TCR clusters.

One entry per CDR3 protein results from TCRdb running MiXCR on the 5' RACE reads. The repertoire holds 350,000 to 500,000 distinct CDR3 sequences, with roughly 18% as singletons. Study-level results: Shrinking CD4+ clones were chiefly CM and EM; CD8+ ones were chiefly EMRA. A second wave expanding day 15 to 37 was CD4+-biased; contracting clones were balanced. Several responding clones turned up in pre-infection memory, indicating that cross-reactive memory may have taken part.

What was sequenced was PBMCs or a T cell subset sorted from them (not recorded which). This TCR was recovered from a man younger than 35 who had mild COVID-19 (a few samples of this study predate the infection). Cell type and time point are not known. This chain uses TRBV19 with TRBJ2-2; D uncertain. The CDR3 DNA reads as TGTGCCAGTAGTATCCAGCAGGCTACCGGGGAGCTGTTTTTT. Protein: CASSIQQATGELFF.